Below are 12 T cell receptor beta chains sequenced from a single sample in a study of T cell responses to AZD1222 COVID-19 vaccine. The repertoire was sequenced with immunoSEQ multiplex PCR; TCRdb's copy has only in-frame clones and lacks some. This table holds 150,000 to 190,000 clones, about nine tenths found once. Sample: peripheral blood, taken after recovery from COVID-19. The receptors were sampled from an adult who had recovered from COVID-19.

The gene calls are TRBV27 and TRBJ1-1; D is ambiguous. The CDR3 loop spans 14 amino acids. Trimming stripped 7 bases from V and 4 bases from J, with 16 bases between. Germline CDR1 is MNHEY and CDR2 is SMNVEV (reference sequence). CDR3 protein: CASMSHGRITEAFF. The CDR3 DNA reads as TGTGCCAGCATGTCCCACGGTCGGATCACTGAAGCTTTCTTT.

V usage is TRBV10-3 and J usage is TRBJ1-3; perhaps TRBD1 as D (5 bases). Per the germline V gene, CDR1 is ENHRY and CDR2 is SYGVKD. The CDR3 loop spans 15 amino acids. With 5 bases removed from V and 3 bases from J, the gap between germline ends came to 14 bases. CDR3 in DNA: TGTGCCATCAGTACCCAGGTGGGGGGTGGAAACACCATATATTTT. Amino acids: CAISTQVGGGNTIYF.

The rearrangement uses TRBV6-6 and TRBJ2-5; weak D call: TRBD2 (6 bases). Trimming removed 0 bases from V and 3 bases from J, with 8 bases in between. The CDR3 is made up of 14 amino acids. From germline, CDR1 is MNHNY and CDR2 SVGAGI (reference sequence). CDR3 amino acids: CASSYSSGEETQYF. In DNA, the CDR3 is TGTGCCAGCAGTTACTCGTCGGGGGAAGAGACCCAGTACTTC.

The chain uses TRBV10-3 and TRBJ2-6, with a tentative D call TRBD1 (6 bases). The CDR3 consists of 16 residues. Between the trimmed V and J ends, which lost 4 bases and 2 bases, there was a span of 12 bases. The V gene's germline CDR1 is ENHRY and CDR2 SYGVKD. CDR3 in DNA: TGTGCCATCAGTGGGCAGGGGTCTGCTGGGGCCAACGTCCTGACTTTC. It is translated as CAISGQGSAGANVLTF.

CDR3 loop: CASSPRGRVGGTDTQYF. The DNA for the CDR3 is TGTGCCAGCAGTCCCCGGGGCCGGGTAGGAGGCACAGATACGCAGTATTTT. The chain joins TRBV5-4 to TRBJ2-3; D may match TRBD1 or TRBD2 (5 bases each). There are 17 residues in the CDR3. Between the trimmed V and J ends, which lost 5 bases and 1 base, there was a span of 20 bases. Looked up from germline, CDR1 is SGHNT and CDR2 is YYREEE (reference sequence).

The chain is built from TRBV27 and TRBJ1-3, with 8 bases aligning to TRBD1. After removal of 6 bases from V and 4 bases from J, the junction contained 2 bases not matched to a gene. Germline loops: CDR1 MNHEY, CDR2 SMNVEV (reference sequence). This CDR3 has 13 residues. CDR3: CASRRTGGNTIYF. The CDR3 DNA follows: TGTGCCAGCAGGCGGACAGGGGGAAACACCATATATTTT.

The chain links TRBV11-2 to TRBJ1-2, with a possible D match to TRBD1 (6 bases). CDR3 length equals 14 residues. Germline CDR1 is SGHAT and CDR2 is FQNNGV. V was trimmed by 4 bases and J by 7 bases, leaving 16 bases between them. The DNA for the CDR3 is TGTGCCAGCAGCTACGCGGGCAGGGGTGGTGGCTACACCTTC. It yields the protein CASSYAGRGGGYTF.

The chain is built from TRBV2 and TRBJ2-4, with 7 bases matching TRBD1. The CDR3 runs to 13 residues. V was pared by 7 bases and J by 8 bases, with 8 bases of the junction left unmatched. In germline, CDR1 is SNHLY, CDR2 FYNNEI. CDR3 DNA: TGTGCCAGCAATATCGACAGGGATGACATTCAGTACTTC. It translates to CASNIDRDDIQYF.

CDR3 coding DNA: TGTGCCAGTAGTCGAGACACAGGCCCCGGGGGCTACGAGCAGTACTTC. Translated: CASSRDTGPGGYEQYF. The V and J genes are TRBV19 and TRBJ2-7, with TRBD2 as a possible D gene (6 bases). Per the germline V gene, CDR1 is LNHDA and CDR2 is SQIVND (reference sequence). The CDR3 runs 16 residues. V was cut by 5 bases and J by 3 bases, with 20 bases left in between.

V usage is TRBV28 and J usage is TRBJ2-7; the match to TRBD1 covers 8 bases. The V and J ends lost 7 bases and 11 bases, in that order; junction bases with no gene match: 13. Germline values: CDR1 MDHEN, CDR2 SYDVKM. The CDR3 is 13 residues long. The CDR3 nucleotides are TGTGCCAGCATTGAGGGAACAGGGGGGACGAAGTACTTC. This gives the protein CASIEGTGGTKYF. The whole variable domain, filled in from reference TRBV28 and TRBJ2-7, reads DVKVTQSSRYLVKRTGEKVFLECVQDMDHENMFWYRQDPGLGLRLIYFSYDVKMKEKGDIPEGYSVSREKKERFSLILESASTNQTSMYLCASIEGTGGTKYFGPGTRLTVT.

The CDR3 region is CASRPRDTFYGYTF. DNA for the CDR3: TGTGCCAGCAGACCCCGGGACACTTTTTATGGCTACACCTTC. The chain employs TRBV6-4 and TRBJ1-2, with D possibly being TRBD1 (6 bases). V was trimmed by 6 bases and J by 5 bases, leaving 16 bases between them. The CDR3 is made up of 14 amino acids. CDR1 and CDR2 from the germline V gene are MRHNA and SNTAGT.

This chain uses TRBV27 with TRBJ2-7; a weak D match, TRBD1 (6 bases). The ends were cut back, 5 bases at V and 1 base at J, with 12 bases in the middle. The germline CDR1 and CDR2 sequences are MNHEY and SMNVEV (reference sequence). This CDR3 is 14 amino acids long. Here the CDR3 DNA reads TGTGCCAGCAGTCTGAACAGGGCTTCCTACGAGCAGTACTTC. Its protein product is CASSLNRASYEQYF.